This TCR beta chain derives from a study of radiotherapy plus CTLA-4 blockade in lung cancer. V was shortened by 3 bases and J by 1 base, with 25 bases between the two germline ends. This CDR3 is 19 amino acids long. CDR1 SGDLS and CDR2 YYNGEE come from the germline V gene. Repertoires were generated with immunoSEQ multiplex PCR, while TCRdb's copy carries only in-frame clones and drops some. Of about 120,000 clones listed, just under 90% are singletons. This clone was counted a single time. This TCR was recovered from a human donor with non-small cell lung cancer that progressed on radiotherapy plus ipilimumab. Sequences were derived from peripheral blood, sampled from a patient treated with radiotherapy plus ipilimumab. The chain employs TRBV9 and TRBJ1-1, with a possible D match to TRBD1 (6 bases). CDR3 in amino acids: CASSAFPGQKVAWNTEAFF. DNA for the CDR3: TGTGCCAGCAGCGCGTTTCCGGGACAAAAAGTTGCTTGGAACACTGAAGCTTTCTTT.